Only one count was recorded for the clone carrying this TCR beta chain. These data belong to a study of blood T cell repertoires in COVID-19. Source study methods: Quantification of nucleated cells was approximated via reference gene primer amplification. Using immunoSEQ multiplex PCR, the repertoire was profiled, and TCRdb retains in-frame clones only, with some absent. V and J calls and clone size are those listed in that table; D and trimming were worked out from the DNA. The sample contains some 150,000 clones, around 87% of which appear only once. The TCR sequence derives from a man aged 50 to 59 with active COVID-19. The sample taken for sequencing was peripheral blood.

In nucleotides, the CDR3 is TGTGCCAGCAGCTTGATGTTTCAGGGGGCCAGCTCCTACAATGAGCAGTTCTTC. Amino acids: CASSLMFQGASSYNEQFF. This chain links TRBV5-6 with TRBJ2-1; 8 bases line up with TRBD1. CDR1 and CDR2 (germline): SGHDT, YYEEEE. CDR3 size: 18 residues. Germline trimming cut 1 base from V and 0 bases from J; bases unmatched to any gene: 9.